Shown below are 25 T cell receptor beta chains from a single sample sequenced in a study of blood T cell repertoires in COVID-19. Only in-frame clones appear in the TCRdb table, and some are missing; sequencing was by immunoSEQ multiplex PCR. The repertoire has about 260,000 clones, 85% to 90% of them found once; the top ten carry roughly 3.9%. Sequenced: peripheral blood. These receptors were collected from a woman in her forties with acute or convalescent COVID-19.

For the CDR3, the DNA is TGCGCCAGCACTCCGGGGACAGGGAACACTGAAGCTTTCTTT. Its translation: CASTPGTGNTEAFF. The chain carries TRBV10-1 and TRBJ1-1; TRBD1 agrees at 8 bases. The germline gives CDR1 WNHNN, CDR2 SYGVQD (reference sequence). The length of the CDR3 is 14 residues. The J segment lost 1 base and the V segment lost 7 bases, leaving 5 bases of the junction unmatched.

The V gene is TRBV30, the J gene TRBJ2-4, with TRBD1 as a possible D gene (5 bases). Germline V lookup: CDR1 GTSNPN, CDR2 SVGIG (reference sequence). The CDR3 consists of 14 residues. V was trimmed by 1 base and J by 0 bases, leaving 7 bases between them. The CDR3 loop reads CAWSEGLAKNIQYF. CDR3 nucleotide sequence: TGTGCCTGGAGTGAGGGGCTAGCCAAAAACATTCAGTACTTC.

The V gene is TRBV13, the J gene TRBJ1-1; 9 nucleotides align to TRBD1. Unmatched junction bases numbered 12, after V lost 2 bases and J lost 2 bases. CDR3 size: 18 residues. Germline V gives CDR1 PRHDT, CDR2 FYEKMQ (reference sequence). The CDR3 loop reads CASSLSFRDRVGNTEAFF. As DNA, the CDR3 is TGTGCCAGCAGCTTATCCTTCAGGGACAGGGTGGGAAACACTGAAGCTTTCTTT.

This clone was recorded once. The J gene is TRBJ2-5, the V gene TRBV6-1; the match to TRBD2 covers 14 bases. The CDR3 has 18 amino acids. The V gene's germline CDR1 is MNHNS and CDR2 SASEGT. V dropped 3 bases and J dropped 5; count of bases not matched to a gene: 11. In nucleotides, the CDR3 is TGTGCCAGCAGTGAGGGACTAGCGGGGGTTTTTTCCTGGGAGACCCAGTACTTC. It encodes CASSEGLAGVFSWETQYF.

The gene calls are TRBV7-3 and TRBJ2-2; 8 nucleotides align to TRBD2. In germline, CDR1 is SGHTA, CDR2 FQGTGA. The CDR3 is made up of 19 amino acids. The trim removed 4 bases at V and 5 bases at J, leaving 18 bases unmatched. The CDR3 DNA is TGTGCCAGCAGCTATATAAGTGGGTGGCTAGCGGGTCAGACCGGGGAGCTGTTTTTT. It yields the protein CASSYISGWLAGQTGELFF.

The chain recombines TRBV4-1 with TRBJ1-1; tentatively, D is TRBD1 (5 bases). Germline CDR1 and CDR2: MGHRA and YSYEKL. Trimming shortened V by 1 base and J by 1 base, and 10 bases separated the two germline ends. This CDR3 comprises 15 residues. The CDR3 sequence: CASSQVGHANTEAFF. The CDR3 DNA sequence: TGCGCCAGCAGCCAAGTTGGACACGCGAACACTGAAGCTTTCTTT.

This CDR3 reads CASSTGTAEAFF. As DNA, the CDR3 is TGTGCCAGCAGCACCGGGACAGCTGAAGCTTTCTTT. This chain uses TRBV27 with TRBJ1-1; 7 nucleotides align to TRBD1. There are 12 residues in the CDR3. V dropped 6 bases and J dropped 6; count of bases not matched to a gene: 4. Germline-derived CDR1 and CDR2 are MNHEY and SMNVEV (reference sequence).

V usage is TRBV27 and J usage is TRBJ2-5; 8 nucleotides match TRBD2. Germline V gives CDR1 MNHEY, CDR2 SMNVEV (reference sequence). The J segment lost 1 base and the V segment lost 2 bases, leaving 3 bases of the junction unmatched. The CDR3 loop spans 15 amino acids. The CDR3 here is CASSLMRGAQETQYF. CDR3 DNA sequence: TGTGCCAGCAGTTTAATGCGGGGGGCCCAAGAGACCCAGTACTTC.

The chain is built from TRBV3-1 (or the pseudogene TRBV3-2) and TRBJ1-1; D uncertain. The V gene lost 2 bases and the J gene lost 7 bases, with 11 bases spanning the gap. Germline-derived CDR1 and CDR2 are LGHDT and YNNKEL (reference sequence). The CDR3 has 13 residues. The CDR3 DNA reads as TGTGCCAGCAGCCAAATGGTCCGGGGTGAAGCTTTCTTT. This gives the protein CASSQMVRGEAFF.

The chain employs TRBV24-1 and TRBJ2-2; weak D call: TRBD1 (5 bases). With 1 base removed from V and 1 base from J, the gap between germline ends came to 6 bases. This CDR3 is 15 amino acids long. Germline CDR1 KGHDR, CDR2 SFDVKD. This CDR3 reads CATSDLTGNTGELFF. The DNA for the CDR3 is TGTGCCACCAGTGATTTAACAGGGAACACCGGGGAGCTGTTTTTT.

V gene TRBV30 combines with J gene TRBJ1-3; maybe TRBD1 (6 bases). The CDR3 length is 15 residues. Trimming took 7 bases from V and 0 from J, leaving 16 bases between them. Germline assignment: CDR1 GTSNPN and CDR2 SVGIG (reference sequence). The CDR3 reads CASTPFRGSGNTIYF. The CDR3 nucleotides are TGTGCCTCGACCCCCTTCAGGGGCTCTGGAAACACCATATATTTT.

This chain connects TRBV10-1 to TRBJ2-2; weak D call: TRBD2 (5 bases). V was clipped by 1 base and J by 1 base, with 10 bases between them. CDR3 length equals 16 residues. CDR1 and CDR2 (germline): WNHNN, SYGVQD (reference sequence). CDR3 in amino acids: CASSEFGKKNTGELFF. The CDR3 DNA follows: TGCGCCAGCAGTGAGTTCGGGAAGAAGAACACCGGGGAGCTGTTTTTT.

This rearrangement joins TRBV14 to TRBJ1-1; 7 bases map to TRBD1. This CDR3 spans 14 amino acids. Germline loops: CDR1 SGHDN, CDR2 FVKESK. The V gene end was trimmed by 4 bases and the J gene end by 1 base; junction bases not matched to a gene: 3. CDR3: CASSLWTGNTEAFF. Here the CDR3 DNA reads TGTGCCAGCAGCCTATGGACAGGGAACACTGAAGCTTTCTTT.

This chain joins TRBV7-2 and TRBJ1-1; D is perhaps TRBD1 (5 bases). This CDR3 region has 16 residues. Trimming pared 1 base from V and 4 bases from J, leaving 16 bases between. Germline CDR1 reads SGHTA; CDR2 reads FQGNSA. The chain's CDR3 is CASSLGVQDRATEAFF. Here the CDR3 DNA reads TGTGCCAGCAGCTTAGGGGTACAGGATAGGGCCACTGAAGCTTTCTTT.

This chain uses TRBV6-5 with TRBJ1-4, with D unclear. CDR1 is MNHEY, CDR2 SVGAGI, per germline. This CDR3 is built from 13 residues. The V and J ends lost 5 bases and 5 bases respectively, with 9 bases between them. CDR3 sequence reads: CASSPPRNEKLFF. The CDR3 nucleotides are TGTGCCAGCAGTCCCCCCAGGAATGAAAAACTGTTTTTT.

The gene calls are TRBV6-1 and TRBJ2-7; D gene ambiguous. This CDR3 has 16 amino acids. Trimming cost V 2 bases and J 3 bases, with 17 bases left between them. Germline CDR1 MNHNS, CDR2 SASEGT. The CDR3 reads CASSEFTRLPGYEQYV. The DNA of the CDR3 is TGTGCCAGCAGTGAATTTACCCGGCTCCCGGGCTACGAGCAGTACGTC.

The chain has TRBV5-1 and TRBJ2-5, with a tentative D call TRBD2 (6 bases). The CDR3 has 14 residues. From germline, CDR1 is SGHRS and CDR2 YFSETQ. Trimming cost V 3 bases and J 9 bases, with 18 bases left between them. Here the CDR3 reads CASSSRDPTGAQYF. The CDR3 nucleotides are TGCGCCAGCAGCTCCCGGGACCCGACGGGGGCCCAGTACTTC. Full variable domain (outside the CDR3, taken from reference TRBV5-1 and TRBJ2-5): KAGVTQTPRYLIKTRGQQVTLSCSPISGHRSVSWYQQTPGQGLQFLFEYFSETQRNKGNFPGRFSGRQFSNSRSEMNVSTLELGDSALYLCASSSRDPTGAQYFGPGTRLLVL.

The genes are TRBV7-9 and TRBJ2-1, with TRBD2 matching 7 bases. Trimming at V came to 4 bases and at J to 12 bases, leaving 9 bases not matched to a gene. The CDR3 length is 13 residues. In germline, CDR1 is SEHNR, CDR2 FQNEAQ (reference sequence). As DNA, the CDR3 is TGTGCCAGCAGCTCCGTTCGGACTAGTCGGCAGTTCTTC. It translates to CASSSVRTSRQFF.

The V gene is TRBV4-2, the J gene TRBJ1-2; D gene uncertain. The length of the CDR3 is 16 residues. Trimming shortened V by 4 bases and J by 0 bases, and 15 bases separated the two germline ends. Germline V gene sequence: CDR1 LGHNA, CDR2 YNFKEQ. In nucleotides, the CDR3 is TGTGCCAGCAGCCCGGAAGCAGCAGGCCCTAACTATGGCTACACCTTC. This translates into CASSPEAAGPNYGYTF.

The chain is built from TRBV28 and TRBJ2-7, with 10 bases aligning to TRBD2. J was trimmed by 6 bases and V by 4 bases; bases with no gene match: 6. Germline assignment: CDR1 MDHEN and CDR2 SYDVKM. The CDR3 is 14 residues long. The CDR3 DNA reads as TGTGCCAGCAGTTCACTAGCGGGGAGCGCCGAGCAGTACGTC. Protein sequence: CASSSLAGSAEQYV.

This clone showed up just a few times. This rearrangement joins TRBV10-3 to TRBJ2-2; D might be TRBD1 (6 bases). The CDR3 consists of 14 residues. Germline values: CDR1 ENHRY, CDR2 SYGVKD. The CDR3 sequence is CASAGVLTTGELFF. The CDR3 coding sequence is TGTGCTAGCGCAGGGGTCTTGACGACCGGGGAGCTGTTTTTT.

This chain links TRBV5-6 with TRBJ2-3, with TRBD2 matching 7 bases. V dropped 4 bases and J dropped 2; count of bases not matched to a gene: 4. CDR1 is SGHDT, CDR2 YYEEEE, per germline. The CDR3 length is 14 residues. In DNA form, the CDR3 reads TGTGCCAGCAGCCCAGCGGGGTTCACAGATACGCAGTATTTT. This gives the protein CASSPAGFTDTQYF. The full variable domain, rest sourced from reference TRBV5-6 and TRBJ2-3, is DAGVTQSPTHLIKTRGQQVTLRCSPKSGHDTVSWYQQALGQGPQFIFQYYEEEERQRGNFPDRFSGHQFPNYSSELNVNALLLGDSALYLCASSPAGFTDTQYFGPGTRLTVL.

DNA of the CDR3: TGTGCCAGCAGTAATGTAGTTACGAAGCTTGCCGAAGGGGGCGAAGAAGGATACCAGCCCCAGCATTTT. This encodes CASSNVVTKLAEGGEEGYQPQHF. V and J are TRBV6-7 and TRBJ1-5; 7 nucleotides agree with TRBD1. TRBV6-7 is known as an ORF, though its function is uncertain. V lost 5 bases, J lost 7 bases, and 35 bases stayed unmatched. CDR3 length: 23 residues.

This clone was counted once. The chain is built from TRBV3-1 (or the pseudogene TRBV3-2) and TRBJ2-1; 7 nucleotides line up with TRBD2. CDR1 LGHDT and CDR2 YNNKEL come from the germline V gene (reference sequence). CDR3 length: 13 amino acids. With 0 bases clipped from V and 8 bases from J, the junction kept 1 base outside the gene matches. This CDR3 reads CASSQEGRDEQFF. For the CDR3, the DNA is TGTGCCAGCAGCCAAGAAGGGAGGGATGAGCAGTTCTTC.

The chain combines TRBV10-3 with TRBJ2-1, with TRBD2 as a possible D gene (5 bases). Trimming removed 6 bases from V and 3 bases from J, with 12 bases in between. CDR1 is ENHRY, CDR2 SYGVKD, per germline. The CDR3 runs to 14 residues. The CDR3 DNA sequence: TGTGCCATCAGGACACCACTAGACTACAATGAGCAGTTCTTC. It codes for CAIRTPLDYNEQFF.